These 5 T cell receptor beta chains were sequenced from one sample in a study of blood T cell repertoires in COVID-19. Data came from immunoSEQ multiplex PCR; TCRdb stores just in-frame clones and leaves some out. The table lists a few hundred thousand clones, 87% of them singletons. Sequenced: peripheral blood. These receptor sequences come from a woman aged 30 to 39 with COVID-19, enrolled during active disease.

The chain has TRBV5-8 and TRBJ2-1, with 9 bases fitting TRBD2. CDR3 size: 18 residues. V dropped 0 bases and J dropped 1; count of bases not matched to a gene: 8. The germline gives CDR1 SGHTS, CDR2 YDEGEE. The chain's CDR3 is CASSLGLAGWGSYNEQFF. The CDR3 region has the DNA TGTGCCAGCAGCTTGGGCCTAGCGGGATGGGGATCCTACAATGAGCAGTTCTTC.

This chain links TRBV6-5 with TRBJ2-7; 11 positions match TRBD1. Germline CDR1 and CDR2: MNHEY and SVGAGI. Germline trimming cut 0 bases from V and 6 bases from J; bases unmatched to any gene: 4. The CDR3 has 15 amino acids. The CDR3 DNA reads TGTGCCAGCAGTTACTCTGGGACAGGGGGTTTCGAGCAGTACTTC. Its protein product is CASSYSGTGGFEQYF.

This sequence joins TRBV24-1 and TRBJ2-1, with D perhaps TRBD1 (6 bases). CDR1 is KGHDR and CDR2 is SFDVKD in the germline V gene. CDR3 length: 16 amino acids. The V end lost 3 bases, the J end lost 4 bases, and 15 bases lay between the germline ends. The CDR3 coding sequence is TGTGCCACCAGTGATAGCATGGGCAGGGGATACAATGAGCAGTTCTTC. It specifies CATSDSMGRGYNEQFF.

The rearrangement uses TRBV9 and TRBJ2-1; maybe TRBD2 (6 bases). Germline CDR1 SGDLS, CDR2 YYNGEE. This CDR3 comprises 14 residues. The V gene lost 4 bases and the J gene lost 6 bases, with 14 bases spanning the gap. The CDR3 DNA follows: TGTGCCAGCAGCCTCCAGGGACTGATCAATGAGCAGTTCTTC. As protein: CASSLQGLINEQFF.

The V gene is TRBV11-2, the J gene TRBJ2-1; TRBD2 aligns across 14 bases. The CDR3 extends over 19 amino acids. Trimming took 5 bases from V and 2 from J; bases not matched to a gene: 11. Germline V gene sequence: CDR1 SGHAT, CDR2 FQNNGV. CDR3: CASSPGLAGGSYPYNEQFF. CDR3 DNA: TGTGCCAGCAGCCCAGGACTAGCGGGAGGTAGTTATCCCTACAATGAGCAGTTCTTC.